The 15 T cell receptor beta chains in this list originate from one sample, sequenced in a study of vaccination effects on CD4 cells after COVID-19. Viral peptide pool expansion of antigen-specific CD4+ T cells preceded sequencing in the ViraFEST assay. Cultured cells yielded isolated CD4+ T cells after more than nine days. Of the BNT162b2 and mRNA-1273 vaccines, participants received two doses of one or the other. These TCRs are of unknown antigen specificity. Assay used: immunoSEQ multiplex PCR; TCRdb lists only in-frame clones, some missing. Of tens of thousands of clones in the sample, around 74% were seen once. The starting material was CD4+ T cells from PBMCs cultured with HCoV-229E spike peptides, obtained after COVID-19 vaccination. These receptors were obtained from a human donor who received a COVID-19 vaccine.

The chain carries TRBV3-1 (or the pseudogene TRBV3-2) and TRBJ1-1; 7 bases map to TRBD1. The CDR3 extends over 15 amino acids. From germline, CDR1 is LGHDT and CDR2 YNNKEL (reference sequence). The trim removed 4 bases at V and 0 bases at J, leaving 5 bases unmatched. CDR3 amino acids: CASSPAGGMNTEAFF. The DNA of the CDR3 is TGTGCCAGCAGCCCGGCAGGGGGAATGAACACTGAAGCTTTCTTT.

This rearrangement joins TRBV20-1 to TRBJ1-1; the match to TRBD1 covers 10 bases. Germline CDR1 reads DFQATT; CDR2 reads SNEGSKA (reference sequence). The CDR3 runs to 11 residues. The V gene end was trimmed by 5 bases and the J gene end by 11 bases; junction bases not matched to a gene: 5. The CDR3 loop reads CSALRQGAAFF. DNA for the CDR3: TGCAGTGCTCTACGACAGGGGGCTGCTTTCTTT.

The V call is TRBV24-1, the J call TRBJ2-2; TRBD2 matches at 8 bases. Germline V gives CDR1 KGHDR, CDR2 SFDVKD. The CDR3 loop spans 15 amino acids. V shed 6 bases and J 4 bases; nucleotides not matched to a gene: 6. The DNA for the CDR3 is TGTGCCACCAGTCCCCAGCGGGGGATCACCGGGGAGCTGTTTTTT. Translating it yields CATSPQRGITGELFF.

The J gene is TRBJ1-3, the V gene TRBV6-9; the D is unclear. Looked up from germline, CDR1 is MNHGY and CDR2 is SVAAGI. The CDR3 spans 14 residues. V lost 4 bases to trimming and J lost 0 bases, with 7 bases between them. The CDR3 coding sequence is TGTGCCAGCAGTTCTGAGAGCTCTGGAAACACCATATATTTT. This sequence encodes CASSSESSGNTIYF.

The chain links TRBV6-6 to TRBJ1-1; 7 nucleotides agree with TRBD1. V was clipped by 2 bases and J by 5 bases; unmatched bases: 8. This CDR3 has 15 amino acids. From germline, CDR1 is MNHNY and CDR2 SVGAGI (reference sequence). The CDR3: CASSYVGRGLTEAFF. CDR3 in DNA: TGTGCCAGCAGTTACGTAGGTAGGGGGCTTACTGAAGCTTTCTTT.

This chain joins TRBV12-5 and TRBJ1-5; D call uncertain. CDR1 and CDR2 (germline): LGHNT, FRNRAP. V was cut by 3 bases and J by 6 bases, with 6 bases left in between. This CDR3 contains 12 residues. CDR3 DNA: TGTGCTAGTGGTTTTTGGGGTCAGCCCCAGCATTTT. It is translated as CASGFWGQPQHF.

The V and J genes are TRBV14 and TRBJ1-2, with a tentative D call TRBD1 (5 bases). The CDR3 contains 12 residues. In germline, CDR1 is SGHDN, CDR2 FVKESK. V was pared by 4 bases and J by 4 bases, with 7 bases between. CDR3 bases: TGTGCCAGCAGCCCCGGGACCTATGGCTACACCTTC. It translates to CASSPGTYGYTF.

V and J are TRBV30 and TRBJ2-3; D perhaps matches TRBD2 (5 bases). Per the germline V gene, CDR1 is GTSNPN and CDR2 is SVGIG (reference sequence). V shed 5 bases and J shed 6 bases, with 18 bases lying between them. CDR3 size: 14 residues. Written as DNA, the CDR3 is TGTGCCTGGGCGAGGACTGCGGCAAGGGATACGCAGTATTTT. It encodes CAWARTAARDTQYF.

The chain carries TRBV2 and TRBJ1-1; TRBD1 matches at 7 bases. The CDR3 totals 14 residues. The germline V gene has CDR1 SNHLY and CDR2 FYNNEI. The junction had 12 bases not matched to a gene; V was cut back by 7 bases and J by 7 bases. The CDR3 DNA reads as TGTGCCAGCATTTGGGGCAGGGGGGCAGGTGAAGCTTTCTTT. This encodes CASIWGRGAGEAFF.

The chain uses TRBV20-1 and TRBJ2-1; D not resolved. Trimming left V 3 bases short and J 4 bases short, with 16 bases between. The CDR3 contains 15 residues. Germline CDR1 and CDR2: DFQATT and SNEGSKA (reference sequence). The DNA of the CDR3 is TGCAGTGCTAGTGGTCGGAGCGAAGGTTACAATGAGCAGTTCTTC. This translates into CSASGRSEGYNEQFF.

The chain combines TRBV5-1 with TRBJ1-1, with D unclear. The CDR3 spans 15 residues. V was shortened by 2 bases and J by 6 bases, with 17 bases between the two germline ends. Germline values: CDR1 SGHRS, CDR2 YFSETQ. The chain's CDR3 is CASSFREATSAEAFF. CDR3 coding DNA: TGCGCCAGCAGCTTCCGGGAAGCTACCTCCGCTGAAGCTTTCTTT.

The rearrangement links TRBV11-3 to TRBJ2-1; 9 nucleotides line up with TRBD1. The CDR3 has 16 amino acids. The germline CDR1 and CDR2 sequences are SGHNT and YENEEA. V trimming: 5 bases; J trimming: 6 bases; junction bases outside the gene matches: 11. CDR3 in amino acids: CASSLRRTGALNEQFF. Here the CDR3 DNA reads TGTGCCAGCAGCCTCCGCCGGACAGGGGCGCTCAATGAGCAGTTCTTC. The whole variable domain, remainder taken from reference TRBV11-3 and TRBJ2-1, is EAGVVQSPRYKIIEKKQPVAFWCNPISGHNTLYWYLQNLGQGPELLIRYENEEAVDDSQLPKDRFSAERLKGVDSTLKIQPAELGDSAVYLCASSLRRTGALNEQFFGPGTRLTVL.

The chain couples TRBV7-2 to TRBJ1-3; no clear D gene. V was clipped by 1 base and J by 1 base, with 5 bases between them. The germline CDR1 and CDR2 sequences are SGHTA and FQGNSA. This CDR3 is 14 amino acids long. CDR3 bases: TGTGCCAGCAGCTTAGAGACTTCTGGAAACACCATATATTTT. It specifies CASSLETSGNTIYF.

The chain recombines TRBV5-5 with TRBJ2-5; 7 bases are shared with TRBD1. This CDR3 is 14 amino acids long. Trimming removed 6 bases from V and 5 bases from J; junction bases left unmatched: 10. CDR1 and CDR2 from the germline V gene are SGHKS and YYEKEE (reference sequence). The DNA for the CDR3 is TGTGCCAGCAACCCAACTCAGGGGGTCGAGACCCAGTACTTC. This codes for CASNPTQGVETQYF.

This clone came up once. The rearrangement joins TRBV7-2 to TRBJ2-2, with 9 bases that match TRBD1. The CDR3 sequence is 15 residues long. Germline values: CDR1 SGHTA, CDR2 FQGNSA. After removal of 6 bases from V and 0 bases from J, the junction contained 2 bases not matched to a gene. CDR3 DNA: TGTGCCAGCAGTCGGGACAGGGCGAACACCGGGGAGCTGTTTTTT. It is translated as CASSRDRANTGELFF.